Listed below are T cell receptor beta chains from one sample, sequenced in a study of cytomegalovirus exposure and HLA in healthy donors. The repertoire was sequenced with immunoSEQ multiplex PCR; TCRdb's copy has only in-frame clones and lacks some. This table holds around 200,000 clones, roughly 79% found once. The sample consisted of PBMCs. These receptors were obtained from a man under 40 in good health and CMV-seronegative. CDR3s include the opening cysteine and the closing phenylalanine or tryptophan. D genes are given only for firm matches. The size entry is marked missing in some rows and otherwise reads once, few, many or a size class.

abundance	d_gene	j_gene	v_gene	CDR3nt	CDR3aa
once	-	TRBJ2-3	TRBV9	TGTGCCAGCAGCCGGAGGTCTAGCACAGATACGCAGTATTTT	CASSRRSSTDTQYF
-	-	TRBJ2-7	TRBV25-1	TGTGCCAGCAGTGAAGGGTCAGGGGTTGACGAGCAGTACTTC	CASSEGSGVDEQYF
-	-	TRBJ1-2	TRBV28	TGTGCCAGCAGTTTCGTGCAGGGGAACTATGGCTACACCTTC	CASSFVQGNYGYTF
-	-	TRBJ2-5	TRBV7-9	TGTGCCATCTATCTTGAGACCCAGTACTTC	CAIYLETQYF
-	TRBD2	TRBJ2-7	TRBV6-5	TGTGCCAGCAGTACCGGGACTAGCGGGAGGTACGAGCAGTACTTC	CASSTGTSGRYEQYF
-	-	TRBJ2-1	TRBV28	TGTGCCAGCAGTTTCCTACTTCCGGCAGGGGGGCTCAATGAGCAGTTCTTC	CASSFLLPAGGLNEQFF
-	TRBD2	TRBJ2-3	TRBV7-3	TGTGCCAGCAGCTTAGAACCAGCGGGATCTACAGATACGCAGTATTTT	CASSLEPAGSTDTQYF
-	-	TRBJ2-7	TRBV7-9	TGTGCCAGCAGGGGGTCGGGGGACTACGAGCAGTACTTC	CASRGSGDYEQYF
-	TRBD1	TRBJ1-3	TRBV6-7	TGTGCCAGCAATAAACAGGGGGCTTTTGGAAACACCATATATTTT	CASNKQGAFGNTIYF
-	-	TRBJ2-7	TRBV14	TGTGCCAGCAGCCTTAGCTCTTCAGGGGAGCAGTACTTC	CASSLSSSGEQYF
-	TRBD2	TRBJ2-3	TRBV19	TGTGCCAGTAGCACTCGGGGGGGACTAGCGGGAGGGCTCGGAGATACGCAGTATTTT	CASSTRGGLAGGLGDTQYF
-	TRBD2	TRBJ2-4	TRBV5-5	TGTGCCAGCAGCTCTCCCGAGCGGGAGAGGAAAAACATTCAGTACTTC	CASSSPERERKNIQYF
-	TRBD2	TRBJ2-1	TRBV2	TGTGCCAGCACCAGACTAGCGTTGGGGCAGTTCTTC	CASTRLALGQFF
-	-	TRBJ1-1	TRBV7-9	TGTGCCAGCAGCCCTCAGGGATTGAACACTGAAGCTTTCTTT	CASSPQGLNTEAFF
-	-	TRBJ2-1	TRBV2	TGTGCCAGCGGCTCCGGGCTAGCCCCCTACAATGAGCAGTTCTTC	CASGSGLAPYNEQFF
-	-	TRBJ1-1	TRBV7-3	TGTGCCAGCAGCTTTGGACAGTGGGGTGCAGCTTTCTTT	CASSFGQWGAAFF
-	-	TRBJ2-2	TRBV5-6	TGTGCCAGCAGCGGACGGAGCGGTGTGAACACCGGGGAGCTGTTTTTT	CASSGRSGVNTGELFF
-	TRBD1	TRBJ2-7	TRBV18	TGTGCCAGCTCACCACGGGACAGCTACCGGTACGAGCAGTACTTC	CASSPRDSYRYEQYF